One sample yielded the 12 T cell receptor beta chains listed below, sequenced in a study of CD8+CD57+ T cells in acquired aplastic anemia. Patients included in sequencing had previously demonstrated CD8+CD57+ cell expansion by flow cytometry. According to the study, genomic DNA was the template for TCR beta VDJ and CDR3 profiling. TCRdb re-analysed the reads in MiXCR, keeping a single row per CDR3 protein. Counted here are a few hundred thousand distinct CDR3 sequences, around 30% occurring once; the ten biggest clones make up less than 0.85%. Specimen: sorted CD4+, CD8+, or CD8+CD57+ T cells (not recorded which) from PBMCs. The source is a human donor with aplastic anemia.

Of note for this clonotype: Here the CDR3 omits its conserved ending phenylalanine or tryptophan, so a read error is the likely source. No DNA is shown, since the ends of the CDR3 on it are uncertain; the CDR3 is the one TCRdb lists. The rearrangement links TRBV15 to TRBJ1-6. The CDR3 numbers 9 amino acids, ends counted. Germline V lookup: CDR1 LNHNV, CDR2 YYDKDF (reference sequence). The chain's CDR3 is CATSRDLSS.

This clonotype was picked up many times. V is TRBV10-3 and J is TRBJ2-1; possibly TRBD1 for D (5 bases). V was pared by 10 bases and J by 8 bases, with 18 bases between. The germline V gene encodes CDR1 ENHRY and CDR2 SYGVKD. The CDR3 has 13 amino acids. The DNA of the CDR3 is TGTGCCACCTCGACTCAGGGTCAGGATGAGCAGTTCTTC. Translation gives CATSTQGQDEQFF.

V and J are TRBV10-3 and TRBJ2-2; unclear D gene. With 9 bases removed from V and 0 bases from J, the gap between germline ends came to 8 bases. This CDR3 has 13 residues. CDR1 is ENHRY and CDR2 is SYGVKD in the germline V gene. The CDR3 DNA is TGTGCCATAGTATCAGCGAACACCGGGGAGCTGTTTTTT. This encodes CAIVSANTGELFF.

This clonotype was observed a handful of times. The chain couples TRBV2 to TRBJ1-2; perhaps TRBD1 as D (6 bases). Trimming took off 6 bases at V and 8 bases at J, with 22 bases between the two ends. The CDR3 length is 15 residues. CDR1 is SNHLY, CDR2 FYNNEI, per germline. CDR3 loop: CASSTPPTGRGGYTF. The CDR3 DNA follows: TGTGCCAGCAGCACTCCCCCTACAGGGAGAGGCGGCTACACCTTC.

This sequence joins TRBV5-1 and TRBJ2-7; 10 nucleotides match TRBD2. The trim removed 3 bases at V and 7 bases at J, leaving 10 bases unmatched. From germline, CDR1 is SGHRS and CDR2 YFSETQ. The CDR3 has 15 amino acids. CDR3 nucleotide sequence: TGCGCCAGCAGCTCCGCACTCTCACTAGCGGGGGAGCAGTACTTC. Residues: CASSSALSLAGEQYF.

This clonotype has a single count. This chain connects TRBV5-1 to TRBJ1-1; D ambiguous. With 0 bases removed from V and 7 bases from J, the gap between germline ends came to 10 bases. Germline-derived CDR1 and CDR2 are SGHRS and YFSETQ. The CDR3 sequence is 13 residues long. CDR3 bases: TGCGCCAGCAGCTTGGCAGTTTCCGGTGAAGCTTTCTTT. Translation gives CASSLAVSGEAFF. The whole variable domain, filled in from reference TRBV5-1 and TRBJ1-1, reads KAGVTQTPRYLIKTRGQQVTLSCSPISGHRSVSWYQQTPGQGLQFLFEYFSETQRNKGNFPGRFSGRQFSNSRSEMNVSTLELGDSALYLCASSLAVSGEAFFGQGTRLTVV.

This clonotype was observed a handful of times. Its ends do not fully match the called genes, so a read error is possible. The chain employs TRBV10-3 and TRBJ1-6; D is unclear. The CDR3 totals 16 residues. Looked up from germline, CDR1 is ENHRY and CDR2 is SYGVKD. The CDR3 sequence is CASSLSSGSYNSPLHF. CDR3 in DNA: TGTGCCAGCAGTTTATCATCCGGGTCCTATAATTCACCCCTCCACTTT.

This clonotype was seen at least ten times. The rearrangement uses TRBV2 and TRBJ2-3, with D tentatively TRBD2 (6 bases). The V gene lost 5 bases and the J gene lost 0 bases, with 12 bases spanning the gap. The CDR3 has 15 residues. Germline lookup yields CDR1 SNHLY and CDR2 FYNNEI. In nucleotides, the CDR3 is TGTGCCAGCAGTCTCAGACTAGAGAGCACAGATACGCAGTATTTT. This encodes CASSLRLESTDTQYF.

The chain is built from TRBV29-1 and TRBJ1-2, with 9 bases identical to TRBD1. Germline CDR1 SQVTM, CDR2 ANQGSEA. The trim removed 0 bases at V and 8 bases at J, leaving 4 bases unmatched. CDR3 length: 13 residues. In DNA, the CDR3 is TGCAGCGTTGAAGAGCGGACAGGGGAGGGCTACACCTTC. This translates into CSVEERTGEGYTF.

About this clonotype itself: One end of the junction does not line up with germline, which may come from a read error. The rearrangement links TRBV10-3 to TRBJ2-5; no clear D gene. The CDR3 has 16 amino acids. Germline-derived CDR1 and CDR2 are ENHRY and SYGVKD. CDR3 DNA sequence: TGTGCCTTCAGTGAGTCGTTATTTTCATCCCAAGAGACCCAGTACTTC. This translates into CAFSESLFSSQETQYF.

CDR3 loop: CASSLAAGAPYGYTF. CDR3 bases: TGTGCCAGCAGCTTAGCGGCAGGGGCACCTTATGGCTACACCTTC. The chain uses TRBV11-1 and TRBJ1-2; D might be TRBD1 (6 bases). The CDR3 runs 15 residues. The germline V gene has CDR1 SGHAT and CDR2 FQDESV (reference sequence). The V and J ends lost 0 bases and 5 bases respectively, with 13 bases between them.

The genes are TRBV7-2 and TRBJ2-1, with 8 bases that match TRBD1. The V and J ends lost 6 bases and 8 bases, in that order; junction bases with no gene match: 3. From germline, CDR1 is SGHTA and CDR2 FQGNSA. This CDR3 is 12 amino acids long. The CDR3 sequence: CASRQGADEQFF. The CDR3 DNA reads as TGTGCCAGCAGGCAGGGGGCGGATGAGCAGTTCTTC. The complete variable domain, with remaining parts taken from reference TRBV7-2 and TRBJ2-1, reads GAGVSQSPSNKVTEKGKDVELRCDPISGHTALYWYRQSLGQGLEFLIYFQGNSAPDKSGLPSDRFSAERTGGSVSTLTIQRTQQEDSAVYLCASRQGADEQFFGPGTRLTVL.